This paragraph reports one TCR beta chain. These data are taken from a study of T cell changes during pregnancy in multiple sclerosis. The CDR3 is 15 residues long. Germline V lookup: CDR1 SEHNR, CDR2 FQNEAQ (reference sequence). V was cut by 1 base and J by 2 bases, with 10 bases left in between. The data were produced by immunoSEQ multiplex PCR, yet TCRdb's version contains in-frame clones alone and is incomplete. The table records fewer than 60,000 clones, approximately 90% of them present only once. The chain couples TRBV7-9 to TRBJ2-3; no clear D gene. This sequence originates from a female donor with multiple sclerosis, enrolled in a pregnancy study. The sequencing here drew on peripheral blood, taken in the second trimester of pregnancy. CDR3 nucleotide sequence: TGTGCCAGCAGCTTAGGGCGGATTGTCACAGATACGCAGTATTTT. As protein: CASSLGRIVTDTQYF.